These T cell receptor beta chains were read from a single sample in a study of blood T cell repertoires in COVID-19. Clones were sequenced by immunoSEQ multiplex PCR, and TCRdb holds only the in-frame ones, with some missing. The sample yields about 140,000 clones, approximately 80% seen once. Sequences were obtained from peripheral blood. These TCRs come from a woman between 55 and 75 years old with acute or convalescent COVID-19. The CDR3 runs from the conserved cysteine through the conserved F or W. A D gene is named only where the DNA matches it firmly. Some rows mark clone size as missing; the rest say once, few, many or name a class of expanded clone.

D gene	V gene	J gene	clone size	CDR3 length	CDR3 DNA	CDR3 protein
TRBD1	TRBV27	TRBJ1-6	.	15	TGTGCCAGCAGTTGGGCCAGGGGGTATAATTCACCCCTCCACTTT	CASSWARGYNSPLHF
TRBD2	TRBV4-1	TRBJ2-7	.	16	TGCGCCAGCAGCCACAAGGGGACTAGCGGGAGGGACGAGCAGTACTTC	CASSHKGTSGRDEQYF
TRBD1	TRBV24-1	TRBJ2-5	.	19	TGTGCCACCAGTGATCCCCTCCCCTCGACAGGGGGCATAGAAGAGACCCAGTACTTC	CATSDPLPSTGGIEETQYF
TRBD2	TRBV12-5	TRBJ2-1	.	17	TGTGCTAGTGGTTTGTCCTCCTCCGCGGGAGCACCCAATGAGCAGTTCTTC	CASGLSSSAGAPNEQFF
TRBD2	TRBV5-1	TRBJ2-1	.	15	TGCGCCAGCGAGACGGGACTAGCGGGAGTCGAAAAGCAGTTCTTC	CASETGLAGVEKQFF
.	TRBV5-1	TRBJ2-7	.	15	TGCGCCAGCAGCTTGGTCTTGGGACTCCCAAACGAGCAGTACTTC	CASSLVLGLPNEQYF
TRBD1	TRBV30	TRBJ2-6	.	15	TGTGCCTGGAGTCTACAGGGGGGTGGGGCCAACGTCCTGACTTTC	CAWSLQGGGANVLTF
TRBD1	TRBV25-1	TRBJ1-2	.	17	TGTGCCAGCAGTGAATACCCCGCCCCGGACAGGGGGAATGGCTACACCTTC	CASSEYPAPDRGNGYTF
TRBD2	TRBV5-1	TRBJ2-3	.	18	TGCGCCAGCAGCTTCACCATAGCGGGAGGCATGCGATTTTATACGCAGTATTTT	CASSFTIAGGMRFYTQYF
TRBD2	TRBV14	TRBJ2-7	few	16	TGTGCCAGCAGCCCCCACCGGGGGGGGCCGACCTACGAGCAGTACTTC	CASSPHRGGPTYEQYF
TRBD1	TRBV9	TRBJ1-2	.	16	TGTGCCAGCAGCCGTCTCCGGGACAGGGAAGTTTATGGCTACACCTTC	CASSRLRDREVYGYTF
TRBD1	TRBV19	TRBJ1-5	.	15	TGTGCCAGTAGTATAGAGGACAGGGGGATACAGCCCCAGCATTTT	CASSIEDRGIQPQHF
TRBD1	TRBV12-5	TRBJ1-1	.	19	TGTGCTAGTGGTATTCTCGCCGGGACAGGGGGGAGAAAGAACACTGAAGCTTTCTTT	CASGILAGTGGRKNTEAFF
.	TRBV5-4	TRBJ1-1	.	14	TGTGCCAGCAGCTTGGGGGCGCGTGAAACTGAAGCTTTCTTT	CASSLGARETEAFF
.	TRBV9	TRBJ2-3	once	12	TGTGCCAGCAGCGTACGGGCAGATACGCAGTATTTT	CASSVRADTQYF
TRBD1	TRBV28	TRBJ2-1	.	17	TGTGCCAGCAGTTTATTTTTTGGGGACAGTTCCTACAATGAGCAGTTCTTC	CASSLFFGDSSYNEQFF
TRBD1	TRBV5-1	TRBJ1-2	.	17	TGCGCCAGCAGCTTGGAGGGTTGGCAGGGGGCTAACTATGGCTACACCTTC	CASSLEGWQGANYGYTF
TRBD1	TRBV27	TRBJ1-2	few	13	TGTGCCAGCAGCCGACAGGGAAACTATGGCTACACCTTC	CASSRQGNYGYTF
.	TRBV6-1	TRBJ1-4	.	15	TGTGCCAGCAGTGACCGACGGGGGTCTGGTGAAAAACTGTTTTTT	CASSDRRGSGEKLFF
.	TRBV6-5	TRBJ1-4	.	15	TGTGCCAGCAGTTACTCAGCGGGAACTAATGAAAAACTGTTTTTT	CASSYSAGTNEKLFF
.	TRBV11-2	TRBJ2-2	.	15	TGTGCCAGCAGCTCCCTGGGCGGGAAAACCGGGGAGCTGTTTTTT	CASSSLGGKTGELFF
.	TRBV18	TRBJ2-1	.	15	TGTGCCAGCTCACCAGGCCCCCGGGCCTACAATGAGCAGTTCTTC	CASSPGPRAYNEQFF
TRBD1	TRBV5-1	TRBJ2-1	.	14	TGCGCCAGCACCCGGACAGGGGCAAACAATGAGCAGTTCTTC	CASTRTGANNEQFF
.	TRBV19	TRBJ1-5	.	14	TGTGCCAGTAGTACTACGGGGGGGAATCAGCCCCAGCATTTT	CASSTTGGNQPQHF
TRBD2	TRBV27	TRBJ2-7	.	16	TGTGCCAGCCGTGGTAGGTCGGGAGGGCCCTCCTACGAGCAGTACTTC	CASRGRSGGPSYEQYF
.	TRBV30	TRBJ1-2	.	14	TGTGCCTGGAACTCGATGGGGGGGGGCTATGGCTACACCTTC	CAWNSMGGGYGYTF
.	TRBV6-2/TRBV6-3	TRBJ2-3	.	16	TGTGCCAGCAGCAAGGGAAGGGGGTCGGGCACAGATACGCAGTATTTT	CASSKGRGSGTDTQYF
.	TRBV11-2	TRBJ1-1	.	13	TGTGCCAGCAGCTCAGCAACAGGGATTGAAGCTTTCTTT	CASSSATGIEAFF
TRBD2	TRBV19	TRBJ2-7	.	15	TGTGCCAGTAGTAACGGACTAGCGGGAGTCTACGAGCAGTACTTC	CASSNGLAGVYEQYF
TRBD1	TRBV27	TRBJ1-6	few	13	TGTGCCACCAAAACTGGGACAGGGAATCACCTCCACTTT	CATKTGTGNHLHF
TRBD1	TRBV15	TRBJ2-1	.	16	TGTGCCACCAGCAGTACGCGGGACAGGGTTTACAATGAGCAGTTCTTC	CATSSTRDRVYNEQFF
.	TRBV19	TRBJ1-1	.	11	TGTGCCAGTACCGGACGGGATGAAGCTTTCTTT	CASTGRDEAFF
TRBD1	TRBV6-1	TRBJ1-5	.	17	TGTGCCAGCAGTGCCAGGAGAGGACAGGTCCTTAATCAGCCCCAGCATTTT	CASSARRGQVLNQPQHF
TRBD2	TRBV7-2	TRBJ2-7	.	14	TGTGCCAGCAGTTTCCGGGACTATTCCTACGAGCAGTACTTC	CASSFRDYSYEQYF
.	TRBV28	TRBJ2-6	.	16	TGTGCCAGCGGGAGGAGGACCTTGTCTGGGGCCAACGTCCTGACTTTC	CASGRRTLSGANVLTF
.	TRBV5-1	TRBJ2-1	.	14	TGCGCCAGCAGCTTGAGTTTGGGGCTCAATGAGCAGTTCTTC	CASSLSLGLNEQFF
.	TRBV7-8	TRBJ2-7	.	16	TGTGCCAGCAGCCCTCTACAGGGATTGGGTAGCGACGAGCAGTACTTC	CASSPLQGLGSDEQYF
.	TRBV20-1	TRBJ2-5	.	11	TGCAGTGGAGACAACCAAGAGACCCAGTACTTC	CSGDNQETQYF
TRBD2	TRBV5-1	TRBJ2-1	.	16	TGCGCCAGCAGCAAACCGACTAGCGGGGCCCAGGATGAGCAGTTCTTC	CASSKPTSGAQDEQFF
TRBD1	TRBV19	TRBJ1-5	few	16	TGTGCCAGTAGTATACAGGGCGGACAGGGCGGTCAGCCCCAGCATTTT	CASSIQGGQGGQPQHF
.	TRBV3-1/TRBV3-2	TRBJ2-7	.	14	TGTGCCAGCAGCCAGGCGGGAGGGGACAGGAAGCAGTACTTC	CASSQAGGDRKQYF
.	TRBV3-1/TRBV3-2	TRBJ1-2	few	11	TGTGCCAGCAAGGGGGGGCATGGCTACACCTTC	CASKGGHGYTF
.	TRBV7-9	TRBJ1-1	once	13	TGTGCCAGCAGCTTCGGGTTTAACACTGAAGCTTTCTTT	CASSFGFNTEAFF
TRBD1	TRBV15	TRBJ2-7	once	14	TGTGCCACCAGCGAGGGACAGGCCGGGTACGAGCAGTACTTC	CATSEGQAGYEQYF
.	TRBV6-1	TRBJ2-3	.	17	TGTGCCAGCAGTGAAACAGGGGGGGCCCGATACACAGATACGCAGTATTTT	CASSETGGARYTDTQYF
TRBD1	TRBV19	TRBJ1-1	.	13	TGTGCCAGTACTGCAGGGGGCATCACTGAAGCTTTCTTT	CASTAGGITEAFF
TRBD1	TRBV4-1	TRBJ2-7	.	14	TGCGCCAGCAGCTACGGACAGGGGGCCTACGAGCAGTACTTC	CASSYGQGAYEQYF
.	TRBV4-1	TRBJ1-3	.	16	TGCGCCAGCAGCCTTAAGCTTCCCGAGGCTGGAAACACCATATATTTT	CASSLKLPEAGNTIYF
.	TRBV9	TRBJ1-2	.	16	TGTGCCAGCAGCGTCCCCAAGGCGAGGGAGACCTATGGCTACACCTTC	CASSVPKARETYGYTF
.	TRBV29-1	TRBJ2-7	.	11	TGCAGCGTAAAACTAGGATACGAGCAGTACTTC	CSVKLGYEQYF
TRBD1	TRBV6-5	TRBJ1-1	few	15	TGTGCCAGCAGGATGGACAGGCTTGGGAACACTGAAGCTTTCTTT	CASRMDRLGNTEAFF
.	TRBV24-1	TRBJ2-5	.	17	TGTGCCACCAAGAAACGGAGTCTCGAGCTTGTGGAAGAGACCCAGTACTTC	CATKKRSLELVEETQYF
.	TRBV5-1	TRBJ2-1	.	15	TGCGCCAGCAGCTTGGGTGGGGAGTTCTACAATGAGCAGTTCTTC	CASSLGGEFYNEQFF
TRBD2	TRBV10-1	TRBJ2-7	once	14	TGCGCCAGCAGTCGAGGGACTAGTGGCTACGAGCAGTACTTC	CASSRGTSGYEQYF
TRBD1	TRBV19	TRBJ2-2	.	14	TGTGCCAGTTCCGTTGTACAGGGGGCCGGGGAGCTGTTTTTT	CASSVVQGAGELFF
.	TRBV15	TRBJ1-1	.	14	TGTGCCACCGGGGGGAGTGTGGTGAACACTGAAGCTTTCTTT	CATGGSVVNTEAFF
TRBD1	TRBV27	TRBJ2-2	few	13	TGTGCCAGCAGTCGCCGACAGGGCGGGGAGCTGTTTTTT	CASSRRQGGELFF
.	TRBV28	TRBJ2-3	.	15	TGTGCCAGCACCGCCTTAGAAACTAGCACAGATACGCAGTATTTT	CASTALETSTDTQYF
TRBD2	TRBV27	TRBJ2-1	.	14	TGTGCCAGCTGGGAGGGACTATTATACAATGAGCAGTTCTTC	CASWEGLLYNEQFF
.	TRBV5-1	TRBJ2-1	.	14	TGCGCCAGCAGCGAGGCAGGGATGGACAATGAGCAGTTCTTC	CASSEAGMDNEQFF